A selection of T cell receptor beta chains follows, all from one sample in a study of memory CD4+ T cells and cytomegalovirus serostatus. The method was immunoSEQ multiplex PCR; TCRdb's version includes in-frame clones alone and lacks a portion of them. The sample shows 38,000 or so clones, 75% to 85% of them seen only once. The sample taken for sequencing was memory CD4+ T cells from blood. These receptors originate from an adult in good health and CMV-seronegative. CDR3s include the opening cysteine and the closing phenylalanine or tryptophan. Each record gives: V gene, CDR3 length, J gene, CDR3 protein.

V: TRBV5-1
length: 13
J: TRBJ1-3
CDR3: CASSVGDGNTIYF

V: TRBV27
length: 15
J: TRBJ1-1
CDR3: CASSLRTGGNTEAFF

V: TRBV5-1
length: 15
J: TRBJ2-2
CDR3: CASSSGLSNTGELFF

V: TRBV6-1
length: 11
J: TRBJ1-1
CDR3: CAGGQNTEAFF

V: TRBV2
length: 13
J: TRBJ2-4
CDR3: CASRVLIENIQYF

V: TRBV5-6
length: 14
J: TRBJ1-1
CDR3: CASSLGTVNTEAFF

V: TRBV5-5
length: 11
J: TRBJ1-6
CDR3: CASSLDSPLHF

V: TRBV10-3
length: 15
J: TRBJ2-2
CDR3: CAISASGAITGELFF

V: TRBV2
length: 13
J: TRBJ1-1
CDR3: CAKAARKDTEAFF

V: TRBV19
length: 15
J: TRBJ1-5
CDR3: CASKGGRQENQPQHF

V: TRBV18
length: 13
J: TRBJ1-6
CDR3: CASSPATDSPLHF

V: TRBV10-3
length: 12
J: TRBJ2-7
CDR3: CAISRSGGEQYF

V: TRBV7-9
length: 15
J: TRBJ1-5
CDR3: CASSLAQGDNQPQHF

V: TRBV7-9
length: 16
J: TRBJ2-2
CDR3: CASRRDSPQGAGELFF

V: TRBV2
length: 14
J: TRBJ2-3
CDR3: CASNTRQGTDTQYF

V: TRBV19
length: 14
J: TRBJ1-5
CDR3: CASSIFGSGQPQHF

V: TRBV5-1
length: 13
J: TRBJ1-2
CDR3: CASSLGQGGGYTF

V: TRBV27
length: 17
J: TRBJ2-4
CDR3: CASSLRTPGGGKNIQYF

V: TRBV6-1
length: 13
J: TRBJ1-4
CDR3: CASSRQTNEKLFF

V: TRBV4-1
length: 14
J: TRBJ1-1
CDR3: CASISGQGALEAFF

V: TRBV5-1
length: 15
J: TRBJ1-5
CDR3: CASSLEGVPGQPQHF

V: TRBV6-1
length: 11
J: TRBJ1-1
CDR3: CASIGDTEAFF

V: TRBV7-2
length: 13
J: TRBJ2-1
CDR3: CASSLRRDNEQFF

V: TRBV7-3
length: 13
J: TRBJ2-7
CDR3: CASSLSGGSEQYF